Listed below are T cell receptor beta chains from one sample, sequenced in a study of cytomegalovirus exposure and HLA in healthy donors. TCRdb's table, derived via immunoSEQ multiplex PCR, lists solely in-frame clones and lacks some. The data contain about 70,000 clones, around 68% of them singletons. Sequenced input: PBMCs. These receptors were obtained from a man aged 40-49 years in good health and CMV-seropositive. Each CDR3 is given without its conserved first and last residue.

V gene	J gene	CDR3 protein
TRBV18	TRBJ2-3	ASHLSGTDTQY
TRBV7-9	TRBJ2-1	ASSSELAGGNEQF
TRBV7-7	TRBJ2-1	ASSLIAVGGEQF
TRBV5-4	TRBJ2-5	ATFQGASETQY
TRBV7-9	TRBJ1-2	ASSQDRHYGYT
TRBV19	TRBJ2-5	ASTSGGETQY
TRBV2	TRBJ1-2	ASSESLWSGYT
TRBV11-2	TRBJ2-7	ASSLGSGVVEQY
TRBV6-6	TRBJ2-2	ASSYPLEGAGELF
TRBV7-9	TRBJ2-3	ASSLGPTSGVTDTQY
TRBV6-1	TRBJ2-2	ASSEYRGNTGELF
TRBV21-1	TRBJ2-7	ASSKCGPGQSSYEQY
TRBV15	TRBJ2-3	ATTSGVGPDTQY
TRBV4-1	TRBJ1-3	ASSQDWAKIYLTGNTIY
TRBV18	TRBJ1-2	ASSPPDRSGYT
TRBV29-1	TRBJ2-1	SVTGSNSYNEQF
TRBV5-4	.	ASSSDLDSPYEQY
TRBV7-9	TRBJ2-2	ASSPRRGETANTGELF
TRBV14	TRBJ2-7	ASSPHLRDSPYEQY
TRBV10-3	TRBJ2-1	AISAQTSGGASEQF
TRBV4-1	TRBJ2-7	ASSQEGRSREQY
TRBV10-3	TRBJ2-2	AISWAAGQDENTGELF
TRBV23-1	TRBJ2-3	ASSQSGPSREVVDTQY
TRBV19	TRBJ2-5	ASSPAGVGETQY
TRBV19	TRBJ2-5	ASSITWPSETQY
TRBV7-9	TRBJ2-4	ASSLAGRENVAKNIQY
TRBV19	TRBJ1-1	ASSPAGGDTEAF
TRBV18	TRBJ1-1	ASSPGTGAGIGTEAF
TRBV7-2	TRBJ1-1	ASSLRGRTEAF